This T cell receptor (beta chain) appears in the sequencing data of a study of T cell changes during pregnancy in multiple sclerosis. The length of the CDR3 is 15 residues. The V gene end was trimmed by 5 bases and the J gene end by 2 bases; junction bases not matched to a gene: 6. In germline, CDR1 is WNHNN, CDR2 SYGVQD (reference sequence). This table comes from immunoSEQ multiplex PCR, and its TCRdb copy is limited to in-frame clones, with some not included. The repertoire consists of 44,000 or so clones, with about 88% occurring once and the leading ten covering roughly 5.5%. This TCR derives from a female donor in good health, enrolled as a control in a pregnancy study. The chain uses TRBV10-1 and TRBJ2-3, with 8 nucleotides matching TRBD1. The sequenced sample was CD8+ T cells from peripheral blood mononuclear cells, obtained after pregnancy. This CDR3 is CASSPDREATDTQYF. CDR3 coding DNA: TGCGCCAGCAGTCCGGACAGGGAGGCCACAGATACGCAGTATTTT.